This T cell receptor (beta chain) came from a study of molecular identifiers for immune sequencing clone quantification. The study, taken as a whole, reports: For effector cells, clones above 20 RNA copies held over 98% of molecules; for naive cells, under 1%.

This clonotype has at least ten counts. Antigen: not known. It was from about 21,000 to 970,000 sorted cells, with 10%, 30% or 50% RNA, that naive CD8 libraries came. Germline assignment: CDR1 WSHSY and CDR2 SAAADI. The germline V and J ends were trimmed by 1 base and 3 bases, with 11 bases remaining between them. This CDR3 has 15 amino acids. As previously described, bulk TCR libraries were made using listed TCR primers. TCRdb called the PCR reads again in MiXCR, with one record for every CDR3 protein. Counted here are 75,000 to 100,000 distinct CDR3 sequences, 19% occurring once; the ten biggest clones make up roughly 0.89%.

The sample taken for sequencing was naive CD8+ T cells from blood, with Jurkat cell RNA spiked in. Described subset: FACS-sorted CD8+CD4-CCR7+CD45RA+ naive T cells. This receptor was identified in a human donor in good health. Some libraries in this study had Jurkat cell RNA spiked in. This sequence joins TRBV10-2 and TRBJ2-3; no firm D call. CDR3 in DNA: TGCGCCAGCAGTGAGTGGCGGACCAAGACAGATACGCAGTATTTT. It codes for CASSEWRTKTDTQYF.